These 7 T cell receptor beta chains came from one sample sequenced in a study of T-cell memory formation after mild COVID-19. TCRdb fed the 5' RACE reads into MiXCR, producing one record per CDR3 protein. The sample holds some 97,000 distinct CDR3 sequences, 11% seen once. The sample was PBMCs or a T cell subset sorted from them (not recorded which). The source of these receptors is a man between 18 and 35 years old who had mild COVID-19 (a few samples of this study predate the infection). Cell type and time point are not known.

This clonotype was picked up a small number of times. V is TRBV29-1 and J is TRBJ2-7; 12 bases align to TRBD2. V gave up 1 base and J gave up 4 bases; unmatched junction bases: 14. Germline CDR1 is SQVTM and CDR2 is ANQGSEA. The CDR3 spans 18 residues. The CDR3 is CSVEGRTSGGTEGYEQYF. CDR3 nucleotides: TGCAGCGTTGAAGGGCGAACTAGCGGGGGGACCGAAGGGTACGAGCAGTACTTC.

This clonotype was found a few times. J is TRBJ2-3 and V is TRBV6-6; TRBD2 is a possible D gene (5 bases). The CDR3 is 16 residues long. Between the trimmed V and J ends, which lost 2 bases and 6 bases, there was a span of 18 bases. From germline, CDR1 is MNHNY and CDR2 SVGAGI (reference sequence). CDR3 nucleotides: TGTGCCAGCAGTTACGGGCTAGCCGTAAAAGGGGATACGCAGTATTTT. This gives the protein CASSYGLAVKGDTQYF.

This clonotype has a handful of counts. The chain has TRBV3-1 and TRBJ2-7, with a possible D match to TRBD2 (6 bases). V shed 5 bases and J shed 0 bases, with 11 bases lying between them. Germline values: CDR1 LGHDT, CDR2 YNNKEL (reference sequence). The CDR3 sequence is 14 residues long. This chain's CDR3 is CASSAPGSSYEQYV. CDR3 in DNA: TGTGCCAGCAGCGCTCCCGGGAGCTCCTACGAGCAGTACGTC.

This clonotype has a handful of counts. The genes are TRBV11-2 and TRBJ1-4; D is ambiguous. CDR3 length equals 16 residues. The germline V gene has CDR1 SGHAT and CDR2 FQNNGV. The V and J ends lost 1 base and 0 bases respectively, with 9 bases between them. The CDR3 spells CASSLGARTTNEKLFF. The DNA for the CDR3 is TGTGCCAGCAGCTTAGGGGCCAGGACAACTAATGAAAAACTGTTTTTT.

This clonotype showed up just a few times. The chain carries TRBV7-9 and TRBJ2-6; D possibly corresponds to TRBD1 (6 bases). The CDR3 is 15 amino acids. The V and J ends lost 4 bases and 0 bases respectively, with 7 bases between them. Per germline, CDR1 SEHNR and CDR2 FQNEAQ (reference sequence). The CDR3: CASSSGHSGANVLTF. DNA for the CDR3: TGTGCCAGCAGCTCGGGACACTCTGGGGCCAACGTCCTGACTTTC.

About this clonotype: Compared with germline, one end of the junction differs, possibly owing to a read error. The chain has TRBV7-6 and TRBJ2-1; D is unclear. The CDR3 consists of 16 residues. CDR1 and CDR2 (germline): SGHVS, FNYEAQ. CDR3 in DNA: TGTGCCAGCAGTCCCCTTGTGTACGGCTCCTACACTGAGCAGTTCTTC. It codes for CASSPLVYGSYTEQFF.

This clonotype was observed at least ten times. No DNA is shown, since the ends of the CDR3 on it are uncertain; the CDR3 is the one TCRdb lists. The genes are TRBV7-9 and TRBJ2-7; the table's D call of TRBD1 was not tested on the DNA. The CDR3 has 14 residues if both end residues are counted. Germline V gene data show CDR1 as SEHNR and CDR2 as FQNEAQ (reference sequence). The CDR3 reads CASTLGGAPYEQYF.